This entry describes one T cell receptor beta chain. This CDR3 is built from 14 residues. Deletions cut 0 bases from V and 3 bases from J, with 10 bases between. From germline, CDR1 is SGHRS and CDR2 YFSETQ. These data originate in a study of prognosis after radiotherapy for stage I lung cancer. From genomic DNA, TCR beta CDR3 was amplified by two-round multiplex PCR. The use of primers specific to each TRBV and TRBJ gene characterized first-round PCR. TCRdb redid the calling of the multiplex PCR reads with MiXCR, one entry per CDR3 protein. Of around 20,000 distinct CDR3 sequences listed, around 55% were seen once; the top ten hold around 27%.

The J gene is TRBJ2-7, the V gene TRBV5-1; no clear D gene. This receptor was obtained from a donor aged 50 or older with non-small cell lung cancer. The sequences come from PBMCs, collected before or after stereotactic body radiation therapy (not recorded which). CDR3 protein: CASSLEGTNYEQYF. As DNA, the CDR3 is TGCGCCAGCAGCTTGGAGGGAACTAACTACGAGCAGTACTTC.